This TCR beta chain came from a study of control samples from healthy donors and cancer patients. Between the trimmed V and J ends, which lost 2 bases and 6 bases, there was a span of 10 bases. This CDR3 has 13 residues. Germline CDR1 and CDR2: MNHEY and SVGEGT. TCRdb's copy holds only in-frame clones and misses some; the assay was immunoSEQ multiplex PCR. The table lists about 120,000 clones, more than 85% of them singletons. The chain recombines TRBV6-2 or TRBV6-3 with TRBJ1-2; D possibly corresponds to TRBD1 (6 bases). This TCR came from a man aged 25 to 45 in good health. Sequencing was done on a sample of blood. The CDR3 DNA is TGTGCCAGCAGTTACACAGGGCAAAATGGCTACACCTTC. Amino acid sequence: CASSYTGQNGYTF.